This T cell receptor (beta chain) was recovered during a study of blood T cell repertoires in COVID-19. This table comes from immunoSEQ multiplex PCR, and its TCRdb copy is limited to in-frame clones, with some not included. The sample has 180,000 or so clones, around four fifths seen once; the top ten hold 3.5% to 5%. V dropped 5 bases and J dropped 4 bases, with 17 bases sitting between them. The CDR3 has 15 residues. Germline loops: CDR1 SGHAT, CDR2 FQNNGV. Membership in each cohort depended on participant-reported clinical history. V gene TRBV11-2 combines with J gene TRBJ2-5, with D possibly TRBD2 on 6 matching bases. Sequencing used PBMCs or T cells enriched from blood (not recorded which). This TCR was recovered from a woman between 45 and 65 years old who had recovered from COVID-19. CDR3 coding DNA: TGTGCCAGCAGCCGACTAGATGTGGGTTTAGAGACCCAGTACTTC. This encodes CASSRLDVGLETQYF.